The sequence of this T cell receptor beta chain was determined in a study of cytomegalovirus exposure and HLA in healthy donors. Details on this clone: The target antigen is unknown.

The study's findings and limits: TCR beta V- and J-gene trimming was later associated with a missense DCLRE1C variant. CMV serostatus was the sole immune exposure data available.

Germline V lookup: CDR1 ENHRY, CDR2 SYGVKD. The junction had 10 bases not matched to a gene; V was cut back by 7 bases and J by 9 bases. This CDR3 spans 14 amino acids. PCR used 60 Vbeta primers and 13 Jbeta primers. The protocol was immunoSEQ multiplex PCR, while the TCRdb copy is restricted to in-frame clones and leaves out a portion. This table holds 45,000 to 60,000 clones. The sequenced sample consisted of PBMCs. The chain combines TRBV10-3 with TRBJ2-1, with 9 nucleotides matching TRBD2. The sequence was obtained from a female donor in good health and CMV-seronegative. The CDR3 nucleotides are TGTGCCATCATAGCGGGAGAAGGGGATGGTGAGCAGTTCTTC. This sequence encodes CAIIAGEGDGEQFF.